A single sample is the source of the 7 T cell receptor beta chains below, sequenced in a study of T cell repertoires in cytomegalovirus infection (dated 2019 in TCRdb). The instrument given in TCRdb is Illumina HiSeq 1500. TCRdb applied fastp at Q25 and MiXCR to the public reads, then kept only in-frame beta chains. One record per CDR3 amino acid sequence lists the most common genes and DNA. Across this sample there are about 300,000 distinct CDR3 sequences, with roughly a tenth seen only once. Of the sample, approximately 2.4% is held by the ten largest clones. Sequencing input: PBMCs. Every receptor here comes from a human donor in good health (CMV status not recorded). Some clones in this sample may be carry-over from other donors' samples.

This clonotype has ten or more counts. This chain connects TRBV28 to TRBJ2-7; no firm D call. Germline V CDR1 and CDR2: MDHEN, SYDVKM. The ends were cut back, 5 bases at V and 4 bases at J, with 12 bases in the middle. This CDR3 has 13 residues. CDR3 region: CASSPLGRYEQYV. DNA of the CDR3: TGTGCCAGCAGTCCCTTGGGTAGGTACGAGCAGTACGTC.

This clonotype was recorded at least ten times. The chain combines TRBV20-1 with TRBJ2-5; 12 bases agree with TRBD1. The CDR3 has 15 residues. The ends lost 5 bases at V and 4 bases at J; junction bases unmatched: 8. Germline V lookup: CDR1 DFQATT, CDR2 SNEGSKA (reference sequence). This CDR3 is CSAPPGTGGGETQYF. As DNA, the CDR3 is TGCAGTGCTCCCCCCGGGACAGGGGGCGGAGAGACCCAGTACTTC.

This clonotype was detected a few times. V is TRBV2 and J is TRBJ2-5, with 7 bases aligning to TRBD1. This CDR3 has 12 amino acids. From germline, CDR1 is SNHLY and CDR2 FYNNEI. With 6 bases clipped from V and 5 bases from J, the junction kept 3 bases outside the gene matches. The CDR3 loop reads CASRGQRETQYF. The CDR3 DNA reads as TGTGCCAGCAGGGGACAGCGGGAGACCCAGTACTTC.

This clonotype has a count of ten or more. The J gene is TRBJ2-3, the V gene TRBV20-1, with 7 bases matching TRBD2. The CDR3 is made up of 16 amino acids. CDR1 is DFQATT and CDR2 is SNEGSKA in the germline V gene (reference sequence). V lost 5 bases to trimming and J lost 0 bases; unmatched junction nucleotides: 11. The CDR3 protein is CSAGIGRRGSTDTQYF. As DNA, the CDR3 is TGCAGTGCTGGGATCGGGCGGCGGGGGAGCACAGATACGCAGTATTTT.

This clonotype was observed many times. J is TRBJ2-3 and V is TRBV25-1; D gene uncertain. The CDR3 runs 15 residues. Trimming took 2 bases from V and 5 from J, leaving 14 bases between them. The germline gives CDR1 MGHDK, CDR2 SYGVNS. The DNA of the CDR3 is TGTGCCAGCAGTGAAGGTCGGCTAGGCAGAGATACGCAGTATTTT. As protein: CASSEGRLGRDTQYF.

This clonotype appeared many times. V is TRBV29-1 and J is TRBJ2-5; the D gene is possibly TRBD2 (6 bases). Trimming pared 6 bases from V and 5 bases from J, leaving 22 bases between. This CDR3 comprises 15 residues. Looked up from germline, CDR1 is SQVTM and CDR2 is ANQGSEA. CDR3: CSVAGEAHGWETQYF. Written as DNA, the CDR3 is TGCAGCGTAGCTGGGGAGGCCCACGGATGGGAGACCCAGTACTTC.

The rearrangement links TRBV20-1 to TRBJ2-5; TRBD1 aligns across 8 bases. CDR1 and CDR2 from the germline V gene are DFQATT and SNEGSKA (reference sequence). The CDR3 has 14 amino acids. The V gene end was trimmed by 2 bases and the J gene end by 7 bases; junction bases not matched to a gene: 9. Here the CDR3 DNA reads TGCAGTGCTAGAAGGGGGACAGGCTTTGCGACCCAGTACTTC. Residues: CSARRGTGFATQYF.